The TCR beta chain under discussion was sequenced for a study of blood T cell repertoires in COVID-19. Study details: COVID-19 samples from acute and convalescent phases originated in the United States, Italy and Spain. The analysed material was cDNA or gDNA that came from T cells, B-cell-depleted T cells, or PBMCs.

The V gene lost 5 bases and the J gene lost 7 bases, with 18 bases spanning the gap. Germline V gene data show CDR1 as MNHEY and CDR2 as SMNVEV (reference sequence). The CDR3 has 16 residues. This clone has a single count. Under the authors' procedure: Nucleated cell number was recorded as an estimate derived from reference gene primer amplification. Measured with immunoSEQ multiplex PCR; TCRdb has only the in-frame clones, and not every one. That table furnishes V, J and clone size, whereas the DNA furnished D and trimming. The sample includes approximately 170,000 clones, roughly 88% of them seen just once.

The sequencing sample was made of peripheral blood. The chain uses TRBV27 and TRBJ1-6, with D possibly TRBD1 on 5 matching bases. The sequence derives from a man aged 55 to 70 who had recovered from COVID-19. CDR3 coding DNA: TGTGCCAGCAGTGATCAGCAGGGTGGCGGAAATTCACCCCTCCACTTT. This codes for CASSDQQGGGNSPLHF.